These 31 T cell receptor beta chains were all obtained from the same sample, sequenced in a study of CD8 T cells in ankylosing spondylitis. General observations from the study: Blood of patients with ankylosing spondylitis appeared to be characterized by a TCR beta motif of seven or eight highly homologous variants.

What these receptors recognize is not known. TCRdb reanalysed the 5' RACE reads using MiXCR and keeps one entry per CDR3 protein. In the table there are 400,000 or so distinct CDR3 sequences, 20% to 30% of which are singletons. The specimen was blood, either unsorted or a sorted T cell fraction (not recorded which). The source of these receptors is a male donor with ankylosing spondylitis.

This chain joins TRBV7-2 and TRBJ1-2; D is uncertain. Trimming cost V 2 bases and J 4 bases, with 8 bases left between them. CDR1 is SGHTA and CDR2 is FQGNSA in the germline V gene. The CDR3 runs 13 residues. The CDR3, as DNA: TGTGCCAGCAGCTTAATACGGACCTATGGCTACACCTTC. Its translation is CASSLIRTYGYTF.

The chain is built from TRBV6-6 and TRBJ1-1, with a weak D call TRBD1 (5 bases). The germline gives CDR1 MNHNY, CDR2 SVGAGI (reference sequence). Trimming shortened V by 4 bases and J by 5 bases, and 8 bases separated the two germline ends. CDR3 size: 12 residues. The CDR3 reads CASSFGGTEAFF. For the CDR3, the DNA is TGTGCCAGCAGTTTTGGGGGGACTGAAGCTTTCTTT.

The CDR3 loop reads CASSWGSGGNTGELFF. CDR3 DNA: TGCGCCAGCAGCTGGGGATCAGGCGGGAACACCGGGGAGCTGTTTTTT. V and J are TRBV5-1 and TRBJ2-2; D remains unclear. Per the germline V gene, CDR1 is SGHRS and CDR2 is YFSETQ. The CDR3 totals 16 residues. The V and J ends lost 3 bases and 1 base respectively, with 13 bases between them.

At least ten counts were recorded for this clonotype. One end of the junction varies from germline; a read error may be responsible. This sequence joins TRBV5-1 and TRBJ2-2; TRBD1 agrees at 9 bases. The germline gives CDR1 SGHRS, CDR2 YFSETQ. The length of the CDR3 is 15 residues. The CDR3 sequence: CASGLRTGETGELFF. The CDR3 DNA is TGCGCCAGCGGCTTGAGGACAGGGGAAACCGGGGAGCTGTTTTTT.

The V and J genes are TRBV10-3 and TRBJ2-1, with TRBD2 matching over 9 bases. V was pared by 7 bases and J by 5 bases, with 12 bases of the junction left unmatched. CDR3 size: 16 residues. The germline gives CDR1 ENHRY, CDR2 SYGVKD. CDR3 loop: CAINSPGTSRDNEQFF. CDR3 DNA sequence: TGTGCCATCAATTCTCCCGGGACTAGCAGGGACAATGAGCAGTTCTTC.

The chain joins TRBV2 to TRBJ1-5; 7 nucleotides line up with TRBD1. Trimming took 5 bases from V and 5 from J; bases not matched to a gene: 21. The CDR3 length is 19 residues. CDR1 and CDR2 (germline): SNHLY, FYNNEI. CDR3 protein: CASSSPDRLPTQADQPQHF. The CDR3 DNA sequence: TGTGCCAGCAGTTCGCCGGACAGGCTTCCGACACAGGCGGATCAGCCCCAGCATTTT.

Only a few counts were recorded for this clonotype. The chain joins TRBV30 to TRBJ2-6; D remains ambiguous. V gave up 3 bases and J gave up 0 bases, with 3 bases separating them. Germline V gene sequence: CDR1 GTSNPN, CDR2 SVGIG (reference sequence). The CDR3 has 13 residues. Here the CDR3 reads CAWRSSGANVLTF. The CDR3 DNA follows: TGTGCCTGGAGAAGCTCTGGGGCCAACGTCCTGACTTTC.

This chain connects TRBV27 to TRBJ2-5; D possibly uses TRBD1 or TRBD2 (5 bases each). Between the trimmed V and J ends, which lost 6 bases and 7 bases, there was a span of 18 bases. This CDR3 has 14 amino acids. Germline loops: CDR1 MNHEY, CDR2 SMNVEV (reference sequence). The DNA for the CDR3 is TGTGCCAGCAGCCTTGCAGGGAGCGGTGGGACCCAGTACTTC. Residues: CASSLAGSGGTQYF.

This chain links TRBV11-2 with TRBJ2-7, with 13 bases identical to TRBD2. The CDR3 is 15 amino acids. Germline V CDR1 and CDR2: SGHAT, FQNNGV. V shed 3 bases and J 6 bases; nucleotides not matched to a gene: 5. CDR3 coding DNA: TGTGCCAGCAGCTTGCGGACTAGCGGGAGCGGCGAGCAGTACTTC. It codes for CASSLRTSGSGEQYF.

The table lists this clonotype with a few counts. The chain combines TRBV2 with TRBJ2-7; D could derive from TRBD1 or TRBD2 (5 bases each). The CDR3 length is 16 residues. The germline V and J ends were trimmed by 7 bases and 7 bases, with 26 bases remaining between them. Germline V CDR1 and CDR2: SNHLY, FYNNEI. The CDR3 here is CASNLRSGSPYREQYF. In DNA form, the CDR3 reads TGTGCCAGCAATCTCCGGTCAGGGAGCCCTTATCGGGAGCAGTACTTC.

This clonotype showed up just a few times. The chain uses TRBV10-3 and TRBJ2-1; the match to TRBD2 covers 12 bases. The CDR3 has 15 residues. Germline CDR1 and CDR2: ENHRY and SYGVKD. V was pared by 0 bases and J by 7 bases, with 1 base of the junction left unmatched. The CDR3 nucleotides are TGTGCCATCAGTGAGTCGGGGACTAGCGGGAATGAGCAGTTCTTC. Protein: CAISESGTSGNEQFF.

The genes are TRBV5-1 and TRBJ1-2; maybe TRBD1 (5 bases). This CDR3 region has 13 residues. Trimming cost V 0 bases and J 6 bases, with 9 bases left between them. The germline V gene has CDR1 SGHRS and CDR2 YFSETQ. CDR3 sequence (DNA): TGCGCCAGCAGCTTGGGCAGGGTGGATGGCTACACCTTC. Protein product: CASSLGRVDGYTF.

The chain is built from TRBV7-9 and TRBJ2-3; tentative D call: TRBD1 (7 bases). The CDR3 has 13 residues. CDR1 is SEHNR and CDR2 is FQNEAQ in the germline V gene (reference sequence). V lost 6 bases and J lost 3, with 10 bases in between. CDR3: CASREGQTDTQYF. The CDR3 region has the DNA TGTGCCAGCAGGGAGGGACAGACAGATACGCAGTATTTT.

The gene calls are TRBV20-1 and TRBJ2-3, with 8 bases that match TRBD1. There are 16 residues in the CDR3. Germline CDR1 reads DFQATT; CDR2 reads SNEGSKA (reference sequence). With V trimmed by 2 bases and J by 5 bases, 12 bases remained unmatched. For the CDR3, the DNA is TGCAGTGCTAGACTCGCGTCTGCCAGGGGGCAAGATACGCAGTATTTT. Translated, it gives CSARLASARGQDTQYF.

There are a few counts of this clonotype. The V gene is TRBV27, the J gene TRBJ1-1, with 7 bases lining up with TRBD1. V lost 7 bases, J lost 2 bases, and 10 bases stayed unmatched. This CDR3 spans 15 amino acids. Germline V lookup: CDR1 MNHEY, CDR2 SMNVEV (reference sequence). The CDR3 is CASIEMAGGNTEAFF. The DNA for the CDR3 is TGTGCCAGCATTGAAATGGCAGGGGGTAACACTGAAGCTTTCTTT.

The V gene is TRBV20-1, the J gene TRBJ2-7; 9 nucleotides align to TRBD2. The CDR3 has 13 residues. Unmatched junction bases numbered 12, after V lost 6 bases and J lost 9 bases. Germline V gene data show CDR1 as DFQATT and CDR2 as SNEGSKA (reference sequence). CDR3 coding DNA: TGCAGTGCACCGGGACTAGCCACTGCCGCGCAGTACTTC. It codes for CSAPGLATAAQYF.

This clonotype occurred a few times. The rearrangement joins TRBV7-6 to TRBJ2-7, with D perhaps matching TRBD2 (6 bases). CDR1 is SGHVS and CDR2 is FNYEAQ in the germline V gene. Trimming removed 5 bases from V and 6 bases from J, with 11 bases in between. The CDR3 has 12 amino acids. Here the CDR3 reads CASSPIGGEQYF. The CDR3 DNA is TGTGCCAGCAGCCCCATCGGGGGCGAGCAGTACTTC.

The CDR3 nucleotides read TGCAGTGCTAGGGACAGGGGGCTCCAAGAGACCCAGTACTTC. As protein: CSARDRGLQETQYF. V is TRBV20-1 and J is TRBJ2-5, with 11 bases aligning to TRBD1. CDR1 and CDR2 (germline): DFQATT, SNEGSKA (reference sequence). This CDR3 has 14 amino acids. After removal of 3 bases from V and 1 base from J, the junction contained 1 base not matched to a gene.

This clonotype was counted between two and nine times. The J gene is TRBJ2-7, the V gene TRBV5-1, with 9 bases fitting TRBD1. With V trimmed by 4 bases and J by 1 base, 6 bases remained unmatched. The length of the CDR3 is 15 residues. Germline-derived CDR1 and CDR2 are SGHRS and YFSETQ. The CDR3 loop is CASSPGTGSSYEQYV. In nucleotides, the CDR3 is TGCGCCAGCAGCCCCGGGACAGGGAGTTCCTACGAGCAGTACGTC.

This clonotype has just a few counts. This rearrangement joins TRBV12-3 or TRBV12-4 to TRBJ1-2; 7 bases match TRBD1. This CDR3 region has 15 residues. The trim removed 5 bases at V and 5 bases at J, leaving 11 bases unmatched. In nucleotides, the CDR3 is TGTGCCAGCAGTCGCTTCGGACAGGACCAATATGGCTACACCTTC. Its protein is CASSRFGQDQYGYTF.

The chain couples TRBV24-1 to TRBJ1-5, with a weak D call TRBD1 (5 bases). This CDR3 is built from 19 residues. V lost 1 base to trimming and J lost 5 bases, with 23 bases between them. Germline CDR1 and CDR2: KGHDR and SFDVKD. The CDR3 is CATSDLQFQQALGDQPQHF. Here the CDR3 DNA reads TGTGCCACCAGTGATTTACAATTCCAACAGGCTCTAGGGGATCAGCCCCAGCATTTT.

This clonotype was detected a few times. CDR3 protein: CASSPTGDSYEQYF. As DNA, the CDR3 is TGTGCCAGCAGCCCAACGGGGGACTCCTACGAGCAGTACTTC. The chain couples TRBV7-9 to TRBJ2-7, with a weak D call TRBD2 (6 bases). V dropped 5 bases and J dropped 0 bases, with 11 bases sitting between them. From germline, CDR1 is SEHNR and CDR2 FQNEAQ (reference sequence). The CDR3 covers 14 residues.

This chain joins TRBV4-2 and TRBJ2-3; D is uncertain. The V end lost 1 base, the J end lost 0 bases, and 11 bases lay between the germline ends. The CDR3 spans 16 residues. The V gene's germline CDR1 is LGHNA and CDR2 YNFKEQ. The chain's CDR3 is CASSQVVETSTDTQYF. CDR3 nucleotide sequence: TGTGCCAGCAGCCAAGTGGTGGAGACTAGCACAGATACGCAGTATTTT.

This clonotype turned up a few times. This sequence joins TRBV12-3 or TRBV12-4 and TRBJ2-3; TRBD1 aligns across 9 bases. The CDR3 is made up of 16 amino acids. V shed 1 base, J shed 2 bases, and the junction held 4 bases outside the gene matches. The CDR3 is CASSLETGGTTDTQYF. Here the CDR3 DNA reads TGTGCCAGCAGTTTAGAGACAGGGGGTACCACAGATACGCAGTATTTT.

The chain links TRBV5-1 to TRBJ1-1, with 7 bases that match TRBD1. The CDR3 sequence is 14 residues long. Germline CDR1 SGHRS, CDR2 YFSETQ. V gave up 1 base and J gave up 4 bases; unmatched junction bases: 4. CDR3 amino acids: CASSLSAGGTEAFF. The CDR3 DNA reads as TGCGCCAGCAGCTTGAGCGCAGGGGGCACTGAAGCTTTCTTT.

This rearrangement joins TRBV12-3 or TRBV12-4 to TRBJ1-1, with a tentative D call TRBD1 (5 bases). V lost 8 bases to trimming and J lost 3 bases, with 10 bases between them. The CDR3 extends over 12 amino acids. CDR3 sequence reads: CASVTEDTEAFF. The DNA of the CDR3 is TGTGCCAGCGTGACAGAGGACACTGAAGCTTTCTTT.

This clonotype has a handful of counts. The V gene is TRBV7-8, the J gene TRBJ1-3; D remains unclear. The CDR3 consists of 15 residues. Germline CDR1 reads SGHVS; CDR2 reads FQNEAQ. V was clipped by 5 bases and J by 0 bases, with 11 bases between them. CDR3 bases: TGTGCCAGCAGCGCTCGGTTGGACTCTGGAAACACCATATATTTT. This codes for CASSARLDSGNTIYF.

The chain links TRBV10-3 to TRBJ2-1, with 7 bases fitting TRBD2. Germline V gene data show CDR1 as ENHRY and CDR2 as SYGVKD. V lost 10 bases to trimming and J lost 5 bases; unmatched junction nucleotides: 8. This CDR3 region has 13 residues. This chain's CDR3 is CATAGDLNNEQFF. CDR3 DNA: TGTGCCACCGCGGGGGACCTCAACAATGAGCAGTTCTTC.

V is TRBV7-9 and J is TRBJ1-1; D call uncertain. This CDR3 is 13 amino acids long. The germline V gene encodes CDR1 SEHNR and CDR2 FQNEAQ (reference sequence). Trimming pared 7 bases from V and 4 bases from J, leaving 13 bases between. CDR3 residues: CASTSRAGTEAFF. The DNA of the CDR3 is TGTGCCAGCACTTCTCGCGCGGGCACTGAAGCTTTCTTT.

The V gene is TRBV6-5, the J gene TRBJ2-3; D remains unclear. Germline CDR1 reads MNHEY; CDR2 reads SVGAGI. V shed 2 bases and J shed 2 bases, with 11 bases lying between them. CDR3 length: 15 amino acids. The CDR3 sequence is CASSYGYSHTDTQYF. Written as DNA, the CDR3 is TGTGCCAGCAGTTACGGCTATTCCCACACAGATACGCAGTATTTT.

This clonotype was found a few times. The chain links TRBV24-1 to TRBJ2-7; D might be TRBD1 (5 bases). Germline V lookup: CDR1 KGHDR, CDR2 SFDVKD. CDR3 size: 15 residues. Trimming cost V 2 bases and J 1 base, with 11 bases left between them. CDR3 region: CATSDSGASSYEQYF. In nucleotides, the CDR3 is TGTGCCACCAGTGATTCTGGGGCAAGTTCCTACGAGCAGTACTTC.